These 13 T cell receptor beta chains share one sample of origin, sequenced in a study of molecular identifiers for immune sequencing clone quantification. MiXCR, run by TCRdb on the PCR reads, gives a single entry per CDR3 protein. The table records approximately 670,000 distinct CDR3 sequences, 20% of them present only once. The specimen sequenced was naive CD8+ T cells from blood, with Jurkat cell RNA spiked in. Noted subset: FACS-sorted CD8+CD4-CCR7+CD45RA+ naive T cells. The source is a human donor in good health. Some libraries in this study had Jurkat cell RNA spiked in.

This chain joins TRBV7-3 and TRBJ2-1, with TRBD1 matching 8 bases. Germline loops: CDR1 SGHTA, CDR2 FQGTGA. The junction had 5 bases not matched to a gene; V was cut back by 2 bases and J by 2 bases. The CDR3 is 16 residues long. The CDR3 sequence: CASSLGTGITYNEQFF. CDR3 nucleotide sequence: TGTGCCAGCAGCTTAGGGACAGGAATCACCTACAATGAGCAGTTCTTC.

This clonotype was seen once. A much more abundant neighbour one base away suggests this may be a read error. The chain uses TRBV30 and TRBJ2-1, with a possible D match to TRBD1 (6 bases). The CDR3 runs 16 residues. CDR1 is GTSNPN and CDR2 is SVGIG in the germline V gene (reference sequence). CDR3 amino acids: CAWRPTGQFSNNEQFF. Here the CDR3 DNA reads TGTGCCTGGAGACCTACAGGACAGTTCTCCAACAATGAGCAGTTCTTC.

The chain joins TRBV4-3 to TRBJ2-3; the match to TRBD2 covers 9 bases. The germline V gene encodes CDR1 LGHNA and CDR2 YSLEER. This CDR3 has 19 residues. The V segment lost 0 bases and the J segment 2 bases; nucleotides outside the gene matches: 12. The CDR3 loop is CASSQDSSGRRTVTDTQYF. In nucleotides, the CDR3 is TGCGCCAGCAGCCAAGATTCAAGCGGGAGGCGAACCGTCACAGATACGCAGTATTTT.

This clonotype was seen many times. The chain is built from TRBV7-6 and TRBJ2-3; 7 bases align to TRBD2. The CDR3 has 14 amino acids. Per germline, CDR1 SGHVS and CDR2 FNYEAQ. The V and J ends lost 6 bases and 5 bases, in that order; junction bases with no gene match: 8. The DNA for the CDR3 is TGTGCCAGCAGTCTGACGATAGCGGGAGATACGCAGTATTTT. Amino acid sequence: CASSLTIAGDTQYF.

Only a few counts were recorded for this clonotype. The J gene is TRBJ2-7, the V gene TRBV6-6, with 10 nucleotides matching TRBD2. CDR1 is MNHNY and CDR2 is SVGAGI in the germline V gene (reference sequence). The trim removed 0 bases at V and 3 bases at J, leaving 8 bases unmatched. This CDR3 has 17 residues. In DNA, the CDR3 is TGTGCCAGCAGTTACTCGGCAGCGGGAGGGCCTGACTACGAGCAGTACTTC. Amino acid sequence: CASSYSAAGGPDYEQYF.

This rearrangement joins TRBV7-9 to TRBJ2-7, with TRBD2 identical over 11 bases. There are 17 residues in the CDR3. Germline loops: CDR1 SEHNR, CDR2 FQNEAQ (reference sequence). V lost 4 bases to trimming and J lost 2 bases; unmatched junction nucleotides: 10. CDR3 sequence reads: CASSSLLAGEIPYEQYF. The CDR3 DNA reads as TGTGCCAGCAGCTCCCTACTAGCGGGAGAAATCCCCTACGAGCAGTACTTC. Combining the CDR3 with reference TRBV7-9 and TRBJ2-7 gives the whole variable domain DTGVSQNPRHKITKRGQNVTFRCDPISEHNRLYWYRQTLGQGPEFLTYFQNEAQLEKSRLLSDRFSAERPKGSFSTLEIQRTEQGDSAMYLCASSSLLAGEIPYEQYFGPGTRLTVT.

This clonotype occurred many times. In DNA form, the CDR3 reads TGCAGCGTTAGTGGGACAGGGGTTTCCTACGAGCAGTACTTC. Translated, it gives CSVSGTGVSYEQYF. The chain employs TRBV29-1 and TRBJ2-7, with 10 bases identical to TRBD1. Germline loops: CDR1 SQVTM, CDR2 ANQGSEA. Trimming cost V 5 bases and J 1 base; bases outside gene matches: 5. The CDR3 loop spans 14 amino acids.

This clonotype was detected many times. The rearrangement links TRBV20-1 to TRBJ2-5; D gene ambiguous. Trimming pared 6 bases from V and 2 bases from J, leaving 13 bases between. Germline CDR1 DFQATT, CDR2 SNEGSKA (reference sequence). There are 13 residues in the CDR3. The CDR3 loop reads CSADRAQQETQYF. DNA of the CDR3: TGCAGTGCAGATAGGGCGCAGCAAGAGACCCAGTACTTC.

This clonotype was detected many times. The rearrangement joins TRBV4-3 to TRBJ2-7, with TRBD2 matching 7 bases. Per the germline V gene, CDR1 is LGHNA and CDR2 is YSLEER. With V trimmed by 0 bases and J by 4 bases, 9 bases remained unmatched. CDR3 length: 16 residues. CDR3 coding DNA: TGCGCCAGCAGCCAAGATTGGGGAAGGCGGGAGTACGAGCAGTACTTC. Encoded protein: CASSQDWGRREYEQYF.

V usage is TRBV6-5 and J usage is TRBJ2-3; D gene uncertain. The CDR3 runs to 15 residues. V gave up 4 bases and J gave up 4 bases, with 15 bases separating them. Germline CDR1 reads MNHEY; CDR2 reads SVGAGI. The CDR3 spells CASSLGKHFADTQYF. The CDR3 DNA sequence: TGTGCCAGCAGTTTGGGCAAGCATTTTGCAGATACGCAGTATTTT.

In its sample, this clonotype was seen many times. V usage is TRBV30 and J usage is TRBJ1-4; D perhaps matches TRBD1 (5 bases). CDR1 GTSNPN and CDR2 SVGIG come from the germline V gene (reference sequence). Trimming shortened V by 3 bases and J by 8 bases, and 7 bases separated the two germline ends. The length of the CDR3 is 11 residues. The CDR3 DNA reads as TGTGCCTGGAGAAGGGGAGAAAAACTGTTTTTT. Protein sequence: CAWRRGEKLFF. The variable domain in full, with the rest retrieved from reference TRBV30 and TRBJ1-4, is SQTIHQWPATLVQPVGSPLSLECTVEGTSNPNLYWYRQAAGRGLQLLFYSVGIGQISSEVPQNLSASRPQDRQFILSSKKLLLSDSGFYLCAWRRGEKLFFGSGTQLSVL.

This clonotype was observed a handful of times. The chain joins TRBV30 to TRBJ2-1, with TRBD2 identical over 9 bases. V lost 6 bases, J lost 5 bases, and 8 bases stayed unmatched. Germline loops: CDR1 GTSNPN, CDR2 SVGIG (reference sequence). This CDR3 contains 14 residues. This CDR3 is CACETSGPNNEQFF. In DNA, the CDR3 is TGTGCCTGCGAAACTAGCGGGCCTAACAATGAGCAGTTCTTC.

This clonotype was counted between two and nine times. An end of the junction does not agree with germline; a read error may underlie this. This rearrangement joins TRBV20-1 to TRBJ1-1, with D perhaps matching TRBD1 (5 bases). Per the germline V gene, CDR1 is DFQATT and CDR2 is SNEGSKA (reference sequence). This CDR3 region has 15 residues. The CDR3 loop is CSAREVPGGNTEAFF. In DNA, the CDR3 is TGCAGCGCTAGAGAAGTCCCGGGGGGGAACACTGAAGCTTTCTTT.